This T cell receptor (beta chain) was observed in a study of metastatic and nonmetastatic thyroid tumors (TCRdb year 2020). Context from the whole study: For patients with malignant and with benign thyroid disease, the researchers compared repertoires between peripheral blood samples and tumor or nodule tissue samples.

The investigation overall reported the following: TCR beta diversity was reported as significantly higher in malignant tumors than in benign nodules, in both blood and tumor samples.

No patient had received any treatment before thyroid surgery. Patient clinical samples collected from the early 2010s to the late 2010s were retrospectively analysed using T-cell receptor beta sequencing. Receptor libraries were prepared by PCR. For sequencing, an Illumina HiSeq 4000 was employed. High-throughput sequencing was used to profile the TCR beta-chain CDR3 region of every patient. In the paper's pipeline: Drawing on CDR3 differences between clinicopathological groups, the researchers built a classifier meant to tell apart patients with distant-metastatic papillary thyroid cancer. To measure repertoire diversity the researchers used the Shannon index, while the Morisita-Horn index served to gauge how similar the tumor and blood repertoires were. TCRdb ran its own pipeline on the public reads, namely fastp trimming at Q25 and MiXCR clone calling, and kept in-frame beta chains. The V and J calls and clone size come from TCRdb's table, not from the authors' own analysis. This sample lists some 27,000 clones; more than 20% were detected once. Approximately 30% of the sample comes from the top ten.

From the germline V gene (reference sequence), CDR1 is LNHDA and CDR2 is SQIVND. V is cut by 3 bases and J by 6 bases, and the space between the germline ends is 10 bases. The CDR3 runs 13 residues from the cysteine to the phenylalanine. Only the CDR3 DNA is retained, 39 bases long and in frame from the first base. This clone was seen at least ten times. Its antigen is unknown. No base quality values were provided; no much bigger clone lies one nucleotide off. Sequencing input: blood. Recombination linked TRBV19 to TRBJ2-3, with the D gene not clear enough to name. The source of this sequence is a male donor with papillary thyroid cancer or a benign thyroid nodule (not recorded which). Some clones in this sample may be carry-over from other donors' samples. Here is the DNA: TGTGCCAGTAGTATCTCGGACGCTGATACGCAGTATTTT. Its protein product is CASSISDADTQYF.